Each of the 28 T cell receptor beta chains below was sequenced from the same sample in a study of control samples from healthy donors and cancer patients. Clones were read by immunoSEQ multiplex PCR, and TCRdb kept only the in-frame ones, dropping some. The profile shows 120,000 to 150,000 clones, 91% of them singletons. The specimen was blood. The receptors shown here come from a man younger than 40 in good health.

V usage is TRBV3-1 (or the pseudogene TRBV3-2) and J usage is TRBJ2-7; 8 nucleotides line up with TRBD1. Per germline, CDR1 LGHDT and CDR2 YNNKEL (reference sequence). The V segment lost 5 bases and the J segment 5 bases; nucleotides outside the gene matches: 5. The CDR3 sequence is 13 residues long. The CDR3 bases are TGTGCCAGCAGCGGACAGGGAATCCACGAGCAGTACTTC. Translated: CASSGQGIHEQYF.

This chain links TRBV18 with TRBJ2-1; D may be TRBD2 (6 bases). Germline CDR1 and CDR2: KGHSH and LQKENI. This CDR3 has 16 amino acids. V was shortened by 2 bases and J by 0 bases, with 11 bases between the two germline ends. In nucleotides, the CDR3 is TGTGCCAGCTCACCATCTGGAGGGAGCTCCTACAATGAGCAGTTCTTC. It specifies CASSPSGGSSYNEQFF.

CDR3 in amino acids: CASSDPQGLNGYTF. In DNA form, the CDR3 reads TGTGCCAGCAGTGACCCACAGGGTTTGAATGGCTACACCTTC. The chain combines TRBV6-6 with TRBJ1-2; D perhaps matches TRBD1 (6 bases). V was clipped by 5 bases and J by 6 bases, with 16 bases between them. Germline V gene data show CDR1 as MNHNY and CDR2 as SVGAGI (reference sequence). The CDR3 spans 14 residues.

This sequence joins TRBV7-9 and TRBJ1-6, with D hard to call. V was cut by 7 bases and J by 7 bases, with 20 bases left in between. Germline values: CDR1 SEHNR, CDR2 FQNEAQ (reference sequence). This CDR3 is 16 amino acids long. The CDR3 DNA sequence: TGTGCCAGCACCGTCCTGGGAGGTCTAGGAAATTCACCCCTCCACTTT. Protein: CASTVLGGLGNSPLHF.

The chain couples TRBV18 to TRBJ2-7, with 11 bases matching TRBD1. This CDR3 spans 14 amino acids. V gave up 6 bases and J gave up 5 bases; unmatched junction bases: 6. Germline V lookup: CDR1 KGHSH, CDR2 LQKENI. CDR3 amino acids: CASSMGQGVHEQYF. The DNA of the CDR3 is TGTGCCAGCTCTATGGGACAGGGGGTACACGAGCAGTACTTC.

V is TRBV5-4 and J is TRBJ1-1, with D possibly matching TRBD1 (5 bases). V was clipped by 3 bases and J by 0 bases, with 12 bases between them. This CDR3 region has 15 residues. Germline-derived CDR1 and CDR2 are SGHNT and YYREEE (reference sequence). The chain's CDR3 is CASSWGGLMNTEAFF. CDR3 DNA: TGTGCCAGCAGCTGGGGGGGATTAATGAACACTGAAGCTTTCTTT.

This chain joins TRBV9 and TRBJ1-2, with TRBD1 matching over 9 bases. Germline V gene data show CDR1 as SGDLS and CDR2 as YYNGEE. The CDR3 loop spans 14 amino acids. With 1 base clipped from V and 5 bases from J, the junction kept 3 bases outside the gene matches. The CDR3 DNA follows: TGTGCCAGCAGCGTACGGGGACAGGGTTATGGCTACACCTTC. This gives the protein CASSVRGQGYGYTF.

The J gene is TRBJ2-4, the V gene TRBV13; 11 bases map to TRBD1. With 5 bases clipped from V and 1 base from J, the junction kept 10 bases outside the gene matches. The CDR3 totals 18 residues. CDR1 PRHDT and CDR2 FYEKMQ come from the germline V gene (reference sequence). The chain's CDR3 is CASSPGTGGGLAKNIQYF. In DNA form, the CDR3 reads TGTGCCAGCAGCCCCGGGACAGGGGGAGGTTTGGCCAAAAACATTCAGTACTTC. The variable domain in full, with the rest retrieved from reference TRBV13 and TRBJ2-4, is AAGVIQSPRHLIKEKRETATLKCYPIPRHDTVYWYQQGPGQDPQFLISFYEKMQSDKGSIPDRFSAQQFSDYHSELNMSSLELGDSALYFCASSPGTGGGLAKNIQYFGAGTRLSVL.

V and J are TRBV7-9 and TRBJ2-3, with TRBD1 matching over 7 bases. CDR3 length equals 15 residues. The germline V gene has CDR1 SEHNR and CDR2 FQNEAQ (reference sequence). Trimming cost V 5 bases and J 3 bases; bases outside gene matches: 8. The CDR3 nucleotides read TGTGCCAGCAGCCAAGGGGGCTTGGGTACAGATACGCAGTATTTT. It translates to CASSQGGLGTDTQYF.

The chain is built from TRBV6-5 and TRBJ2-7, with D maybe TRBD1 (5 bases). The CDR3 spans 13 residues. CDR1 is MNHEY, CDR2 SVGAGI, per germline. V was shortened by 6 bases and J by 4 bases, with 13 bases between the two germline ends. The CDR3 spells CASRPDNRYEQYF. CDR3 DNA: TGTGCCAGCAGGCCGGACAATAGGTACGAGCAGTACTTC.

This sequence joins TRBV3-1 (or the pseudogene TRBV3-2) and TRBJ1-2; TRBD1 might be the D (5 bases). Trimming removed 2 bases from V and 2 bases from J, with 12 bases in between. This CDR3 comprises 15 residues. Germline V gene sequence: CDR1 LGHDT, CDR2 YNNKEL (reference sequence). The CDR3 DNA follows: TGTGCCAGCAGCCAAACAACAGGCTTCAACTATGGCTACACCTTC. Translating gives CASSQTTGFNYGYTF.

CDR3 loop: CASSTSPGQGLMTTEAFF. For the CDR3, the DNA is TGTGCCAGCAGTACCTCTCCGGGACAGGGCCTCATGACCACTGAAGCTTTCTTT. The V call is TRBV2, the J call TRBJ1-1, with TRBD1 matching over 9 bases. This CDR3 region has 18 residues. The V gene end was trimmed by 5 bases and the J gene end by 4 bases; junction bases not matched to a gene: 17. CDR1 and CDR2 from the germline V gene are SNHLY and FYNNEI.

This sequence joins TRBV10-2 and TRBJ1-1; D remains ambiguous. The CDR3 contains 14 residues. Germline values: CDR1 WSHSY, CDR2 SAAADI. Trimming cost V 2 bases and J 2 bases, with 9 bases left between them. The CDR3 coding sequence is TGCGCCAGCAGTGAGGGTCCGGCTAACACTGAAGCTTTCTTT. It specifies CASSEGPANTEAFF.

The chain employs TRBV7-8 and TRBJ1-5, with D hard to call. Germline V gene data show CDR1 as SGHVS and CDR2 as FQNEAQ. This CDR3 is built from 15 residues. Trimming removed 1 base at V and 3 bases at J, with 10 bases between. CDR3 DNA sequence: TGTGCCAGCAGCTTAGGTTACGGCAACAATCAGCCCCAGCATTTT. This translates into CASSLGYGNNQPQHF.

This chain connects TRBV28 to TRBJ1-2; 9 positions agree with TRBD1. The germline gives CDR1 MDHEN, CDR2 SYDVKM. J was trimmed by 8 bases and V by 4 bases; bases with no gene match: 14. CDR3 length: 16 amino acids. This CDR3 is CASSSNRLGTGYGYTF. CDR3 DNA sequence: TGTGCCAGCAGTTCAAACAGATTGGGGACAGGGTACGGCTACACCTTC.

This chain links TRBV7-8 with TRBJ2-3, with 7 bases lining up with TRBD1. V lost 5 bases and J lost 6; bases outside the gene matches: 2. The germline gives CDR1 SGHVS, CDR2 FQNEAQ. The CDR3 spans 12 residues. In nucleotides, the CDR3 is TGTGCCAGCAGCCCGGACAGGGATACGCAGTATTTT. It codes for CASSPDRDTQYF.

The V call is TRBV5-1, the J call TRBJ1-2; D ambiguous. The germline V gene encodes CDR1 SGHRS and CDR2 YFSETQ. The ends were cut back, 0 bases at V and 2 bases at J, with 8 bases in the middle. This CDR3 is built from 14 residues. The CDR3 DNA is TGCGCCAGCAGCTTGGCCCTGGGAAACTATGGCTACACCTTC. Its translation: CASSLALGNYGYTF.

The gene calls are TRBV6-4 and TRBJ2-1, with D possibly matching TRBD2 (7 bases). Germline CDR1 reads MRHNA; CDR2 reads SNTAGT. V was trimmed by 5 bases and J by 1 base, leaving 9 bases between them. This CDR3 has 14 residues. CDR3 coding DNA: TGTGCCAGCAGTAAGGGGGGGTCCTACAATGAGCAGTTCTTC. This codes for CASSKGGSYNEQFF.

The chain couples TRBV3-1 (or the pseudogene TRBV3-2) to TRBJ2-6, with D possibly matching TRBD2 (6 bases). This CDR3 has 20 residues. Trimming pared 0 bases from V and 0 bases from J, leaving 18 bases between. Germline lookup yields CDR1 LGHDT and CDR2 YNNKEL (reference sequence). CDR3 sequence (DNA): TGTGCCAGCAGCCAAGATTTTTCTGCGGGGCTCAGCTCTGGGGCCAACGTCCTGACTTTC. Residues: CASSQDFSAGLSSGANVLTF.

The rearrangement links TRBV27 to TRBJ2-1; D is possibly TRBD1 or TRBD2 (5 bases each). The CDR3 is made up of 13 amino acids. Germline V lookup: CDR1 MNHEY, CDR2 SMNVEV (reference sequence). Trimming shortened V by 5 bases and J by 7 bases, and 12 bases separated the two germline ends. CDR3 sequence: CASSPRGANEQFF. In nucleotides, the CDR3 is TGTGCCAGCAGTCCCCGGGGCGCTAATGAGCAGTTCTTC.

The V and J genes are TRBV28 and TRBJ1-5, with no clear D. CDR3 length equals 11 residues. Trimming pared 5 bases from V and 3 bases from J, leaving 2 bases between. Germline CDR1 reads MDHEN; CDR2 reads SYDVKM. The CDR3 loop is CASSHNQPQHF. CDR3 sequence (DNA): TGTGCCAGCAGTCACAATCAGCCCCAGCATTTT. Full variable domain (rest looked up from reference TRBV28 and TRBJ1-5): DVKVTQSSRYLVKRTGEKVFLECVQDMDHENMFWYRQDPGLGLRLIYFSYDVKMKEKGDIPEGYSVSREKKERFSLILESASTNQTSMYLCASSHNQPQHFGDGTRLSIL.

This clone came up once. CDR3 protein: CASSYARKETQYF. In DNA form, the CDR3 reads TGTGCCAGCAGTTACGCCAGGAAAGAGACCCAGTACTTC. The rearrangement links TRBV6-5 to TRBJ2-5; D uncertain. Per the germline V gene, CDR1 is MNHEY and CDR2 is SVGAGI. V was cut by 2 bases and J by 3 bases, with 7 bases left in between. CDR3 length: 13 residues.

The chain carries TRBV5-8 and TRBJ1-4; 9 bases align to TRBD1. The germline V gene encodes CDR1 SGHTS and CDR2 YDEGEE. The CDR3 is made up of 14 amino acids. The trim removed 4 bases at V and 8 bases at J, leaving 6 bases unmatched. CDR3 coding DNA: TGTGCCAGCAGCCCCGGACAGGGGAGGGAAAAACTGTTTTTT. It is translated as CASSPGQGREKLFF.

The genes are TRBV9 and TRBJ2-4; 11 bases are a match to TRBD2. The germline V gene encodes CDR1 SGDLS and CDR2 YYNGEE. V lost 1 base, J lost 6 bases, and 9 bases stayed unmatched. The CDR3 is 17 amino acids. The CDR3 region is CASSVLAGGLLRNIQYF. The CDR3 DNA reads as TGTGCCAGCAGCGTATTAGCGGGGGGGCTCCTGAGAAACATTCAGTACTTC.

The CDR3: CAWSGTSGVTDTQYF. CDR3 DNA sequence: TGTGCCTGGAGTGGGACTAGCGGAGTCACAGATACGCAGTATTTT. The chain uses TRBV30 and TRBJ2-3; 10 bases align to TRBD2. This CDR3 region has 15 residues. V dropped 1 base and J dropped 2; count of bases not matched to a gene: 3. Germline CDR1 GTSNPN, CDR2 SVGIG (reference sequence).

V and J are TRBV7-3 and TRBJ1-3; possibly TRBD1 for D (5 bases). This CDR3 is built from 14 residues. Trimming took off 2 bases at V and 7 bases at J, with 12 bases between the two ends. The V gene's germline CDR1 is SGHTA and CDR2 FQGTGA. The CDR3 spells CASSLGGVPNTIYF. In nucleotides, the CDR3 is TGTGCCAGCAGCTTAGGGGGGGTTCCCAACACCATATATTTT.

The J gene is TRBJ2-1, the V gene TRBV19; D perhaps matches TRBD2 (5 bases). The CDR3 consists of 16 residues. In germline, CDR1 is LNHDA, CDR2 SQIVND (reference sequence). V shed 4 bases and J shed 4 bases, with 17 bases lying between them. The CDR3 DNA reads TGTGCCAGTAGTACCCGCCCCGGGGAGTCATACAATGAGCAGTTCTTC. It yields the protein CASSTRPGESYNEQFF. The full variable domain, rest sourced from reference TRBV19 and TRBJ2-1, is DGGITQSPKYLFRKEGQNVTLSCEQNLNHDAMYWYRQDPGQGLRLIYYSQIVNDFQKGDIAEGYSVSREKKESFPLTVTSAQKNPTAFYLCASSTRPGESYNEQFFGPGTRLTVL.

The chain has TRBV6-6 and TRBJ2-2, with no clear D. V was clipped by 8 bases and J by 6 bases, with 10 bases between them. There are 12 residues in the CDR3. The germline V gene has CDR1 MNHNY and CDR2 SVGAGI (reference sequence). Written as DNA, the CDR3 is TGTGCCAGCGGCCCCTCCCCCGGGGAGCTGTTTTTT. This translates into CASGPSPGELFF.